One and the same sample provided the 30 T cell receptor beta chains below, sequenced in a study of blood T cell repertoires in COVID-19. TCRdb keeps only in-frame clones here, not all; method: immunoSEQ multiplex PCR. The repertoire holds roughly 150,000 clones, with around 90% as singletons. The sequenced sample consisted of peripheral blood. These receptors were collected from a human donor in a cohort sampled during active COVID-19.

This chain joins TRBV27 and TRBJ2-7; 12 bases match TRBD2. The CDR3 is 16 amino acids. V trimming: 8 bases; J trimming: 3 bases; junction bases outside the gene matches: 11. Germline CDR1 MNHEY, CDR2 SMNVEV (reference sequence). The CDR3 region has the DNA TGTGCCAGCCAAAAGCGGGCGACTAGCGGGAGCTACGAGCAGTACTTC. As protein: CASQKRATSGSYEQYF.

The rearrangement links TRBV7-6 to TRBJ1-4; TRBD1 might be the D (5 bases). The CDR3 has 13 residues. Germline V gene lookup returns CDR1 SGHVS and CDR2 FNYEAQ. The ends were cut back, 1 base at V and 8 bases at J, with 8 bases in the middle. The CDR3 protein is CASSLGRGEKLFF. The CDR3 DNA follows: TGTGCCAGCAGCTTAGGGAGGGGAGAAAAACTGTTTTTT.

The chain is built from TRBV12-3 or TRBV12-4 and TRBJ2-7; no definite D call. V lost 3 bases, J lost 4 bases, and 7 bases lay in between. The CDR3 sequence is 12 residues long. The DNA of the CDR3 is TGTGCCAGCAGTTTTGACGGGTACGAGCAGTACTTC. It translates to CASSFDGYEQYF.

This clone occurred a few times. The CDR3 nucleotides read TGTGCCAGCAGCGCTTCTATAGCGGGAGAGTACAATGAGCAGTTCTTC. This codes for CASSASIAGEYNEQFF. The chain employs TRBV9 and TRBJ2-1; 9 nucleotides align to TRBD2. Per the germline V gene, CDR1 is SGDLS and CDR2 is YYNGEE. This CDR3 has 16 residues. Losses at the gene ends were 3 bases for V and 4 bases for J; bases not matched to a gene: 8.

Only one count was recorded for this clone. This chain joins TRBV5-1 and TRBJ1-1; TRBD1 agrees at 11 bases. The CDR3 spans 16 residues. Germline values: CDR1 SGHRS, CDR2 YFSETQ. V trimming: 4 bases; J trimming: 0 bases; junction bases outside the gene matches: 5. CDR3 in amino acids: CASSAGQGVMNTEAFF. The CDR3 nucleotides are TGCGCCAGCAGCGCGGGACAGGGGGTTATGAACACTGAAGCTTTCTTT.

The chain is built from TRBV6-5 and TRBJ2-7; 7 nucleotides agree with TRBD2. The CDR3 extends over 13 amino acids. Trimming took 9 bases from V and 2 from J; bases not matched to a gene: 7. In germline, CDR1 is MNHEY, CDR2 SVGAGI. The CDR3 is CASGREGTYEQYF. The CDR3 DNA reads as TGTGCCAGTGGCAGGGAGGGCACCTACGAGCAGTACTTC.

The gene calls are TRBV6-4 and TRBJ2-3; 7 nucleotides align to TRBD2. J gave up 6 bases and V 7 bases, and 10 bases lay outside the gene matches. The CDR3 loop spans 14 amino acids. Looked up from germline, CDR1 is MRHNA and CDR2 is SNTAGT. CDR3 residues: CASTPCGGPDTQYF. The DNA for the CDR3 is TGTGCCAGCACGCCATGCGGGGGTCCCGATACGCAGTATTTT.

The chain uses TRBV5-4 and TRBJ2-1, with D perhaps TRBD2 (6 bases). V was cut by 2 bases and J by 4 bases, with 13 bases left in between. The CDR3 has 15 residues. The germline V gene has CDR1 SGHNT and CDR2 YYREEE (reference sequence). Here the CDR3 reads CASSFAGLRYNEQFF. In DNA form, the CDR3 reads TGTGCCAGCAGCTTTGCGGGACTTCGGTACAATGAGCAGTTCTTC.

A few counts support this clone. DNA of the CDR3: TGTGCCAGCATGCTGCCAGGTGCCTATAAAGCTTTCTTT. It translates to CASMLPGAYKAFF. The chain has TRBV16 and TRBJ1-1; no definite D call. Deletions cut 7 bases from V and 9 bases from J, with 18 bases between. The germline CDR1 and CDR2 sequences are KGHSY and FQNENV. The CDR3 runs to 13 residues.

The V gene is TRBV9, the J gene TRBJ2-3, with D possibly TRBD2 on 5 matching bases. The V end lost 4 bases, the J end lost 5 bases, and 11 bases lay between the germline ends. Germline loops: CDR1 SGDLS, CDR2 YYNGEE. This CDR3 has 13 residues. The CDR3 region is CASSPSAGDTQYF. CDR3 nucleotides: TGTGCCAGCAGCCCCTCGGCGGGAGATACGCAGTATTTT.

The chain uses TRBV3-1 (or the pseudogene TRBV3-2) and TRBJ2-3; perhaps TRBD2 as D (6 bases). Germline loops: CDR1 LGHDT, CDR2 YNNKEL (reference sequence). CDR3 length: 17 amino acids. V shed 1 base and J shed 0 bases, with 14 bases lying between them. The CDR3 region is CASSQVSVSGSTDTQYF. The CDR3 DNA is TGTGCCAGCAGCCAAGTATCCGTTAGCGGAAGCACAGATACGCAGTATTTT.

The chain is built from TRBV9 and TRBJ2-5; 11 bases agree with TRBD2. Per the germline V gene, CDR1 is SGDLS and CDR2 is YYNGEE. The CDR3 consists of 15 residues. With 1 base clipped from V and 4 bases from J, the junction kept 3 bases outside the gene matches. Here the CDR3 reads CASSVRTSGGETQYF. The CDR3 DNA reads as TGTGCCAGCAGCGTAAGAACTAGCGGGGGAGAGACCCAGTACTTC.

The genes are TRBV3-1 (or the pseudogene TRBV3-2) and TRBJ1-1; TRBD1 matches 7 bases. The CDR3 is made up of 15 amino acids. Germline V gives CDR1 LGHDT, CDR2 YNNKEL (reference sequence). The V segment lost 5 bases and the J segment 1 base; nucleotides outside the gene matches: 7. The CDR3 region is CASSARGRRNTEAFF. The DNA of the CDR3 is TGTGCCAGCAGCGCGAGGGGGCGCAGGAACACTGAAGCTTTCTTT.

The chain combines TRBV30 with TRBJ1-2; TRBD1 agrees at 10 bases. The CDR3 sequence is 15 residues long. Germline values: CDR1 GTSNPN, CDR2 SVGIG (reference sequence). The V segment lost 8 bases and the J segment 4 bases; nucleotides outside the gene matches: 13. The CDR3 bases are TGTGCCGCGCCGAGGGGGACAGGGGACCTCTATGGCTACACCTTC. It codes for CAAPRGTGDLYGYTF.

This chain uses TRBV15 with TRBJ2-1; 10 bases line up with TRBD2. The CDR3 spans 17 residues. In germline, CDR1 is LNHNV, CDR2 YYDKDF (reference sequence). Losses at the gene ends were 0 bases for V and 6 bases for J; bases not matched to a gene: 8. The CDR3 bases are TGTGCCACCAGCAGAGATGTCAGCGAGCGGGAGGGCAATGAGCAGTTCTTC. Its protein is CATSRDVSEREGNEQFF.

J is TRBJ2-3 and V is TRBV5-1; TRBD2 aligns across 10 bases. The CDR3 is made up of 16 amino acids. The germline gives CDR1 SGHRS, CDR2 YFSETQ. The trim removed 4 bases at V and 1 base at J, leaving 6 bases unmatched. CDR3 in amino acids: CASSQIAGGRTDTQYF. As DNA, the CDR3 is TGCGCCAGCAGCCAAATAGCGGGAGGTCGCACAGATACGCAGTATTTT.

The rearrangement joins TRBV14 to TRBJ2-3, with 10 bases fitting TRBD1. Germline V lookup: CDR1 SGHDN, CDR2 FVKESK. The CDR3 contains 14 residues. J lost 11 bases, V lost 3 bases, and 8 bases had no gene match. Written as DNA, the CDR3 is TGTGCCAGCAGCCAGGGGACAGGGGTTGGTGGGCAGTATTTT. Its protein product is CASSQGTGVGGQYF.

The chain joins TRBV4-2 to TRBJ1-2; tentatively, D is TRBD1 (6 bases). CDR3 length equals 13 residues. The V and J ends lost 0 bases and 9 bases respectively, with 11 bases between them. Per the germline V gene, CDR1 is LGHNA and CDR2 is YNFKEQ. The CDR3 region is CASSQEQGQSYTF. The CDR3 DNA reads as TGTGCCAGCAGCCAAGAACAGGGACAAAGCTACACCTTC.

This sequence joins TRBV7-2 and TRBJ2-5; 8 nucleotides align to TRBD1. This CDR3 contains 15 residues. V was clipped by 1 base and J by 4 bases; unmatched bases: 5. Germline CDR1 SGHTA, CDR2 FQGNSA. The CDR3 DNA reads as TGTGCCAGCAGCTTAGTCGACAGGGGAGGAGAGACCCAGTACTTC. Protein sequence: CASSLVDRGGETQYF.

CDR3 residues: CASSATGRAGYTF. CDR3 DNA: TGTGCCAGCAGCGCGACAGGGAGAGCAGGCTACACCTTC. This rearrangement joins TRBV28 to TRBJ1-2; TRBD1 aligns across 7 bases. Trimming cost V 6 bases and J 8 bases; bases outside gene matches: 9. The V gene's germline CDR1 is MDHEN and CDR2 SYDVKM. The CDR3 sequence is 13 residues long.

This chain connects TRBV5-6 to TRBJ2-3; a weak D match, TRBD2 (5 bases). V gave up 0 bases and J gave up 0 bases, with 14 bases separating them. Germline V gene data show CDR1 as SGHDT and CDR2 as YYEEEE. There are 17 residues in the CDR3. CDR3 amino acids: CASSLGRTPTSTDTQYF. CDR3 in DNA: TGTGCCAGCAGCTTGGGGCGGACTCCTACTAGCACAGATACGCAGTATTTT. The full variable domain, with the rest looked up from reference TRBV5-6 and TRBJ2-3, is DAGVTQSPTHLIKTRGQQVTLRCSPKSGHDTVSWYQQALGQGPQFIFQYYEEEERQRGNFPDRFSGHQFPNYSSELNVNALLLGDSALYLCASSLGRTPTSTDTQYFGPGTRLTVL.

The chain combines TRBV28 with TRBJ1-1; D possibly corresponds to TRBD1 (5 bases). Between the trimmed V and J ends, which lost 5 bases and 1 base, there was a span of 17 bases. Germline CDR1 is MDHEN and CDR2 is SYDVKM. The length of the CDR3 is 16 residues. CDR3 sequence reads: CASSPLLTGENTEAFF. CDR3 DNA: TGTGCCAGCAGTCCCCTACTGACGGGGGAGAACACTGAAGCTTTCTTT.

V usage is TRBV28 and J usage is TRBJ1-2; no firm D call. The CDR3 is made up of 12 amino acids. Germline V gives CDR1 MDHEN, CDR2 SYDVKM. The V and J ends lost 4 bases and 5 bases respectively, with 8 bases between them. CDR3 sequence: CASSYRLYGYTF. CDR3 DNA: TGTGCCAGCAGTTACAGATTATATGGCTACACCTTC.

Here the CDR3 DNA reads TGTGCCATCGGGGACAGGAACTCCTACGAGCAGTACTTC. Protein sequence: CAIGDRNSYEQYF. The chain joins TRBV10-3 to TRBJ2-7, with TRBD1 matching over 8 bases. From germline, CDR1 is ENHRY and CDR2 SYGVKD. The ends lost 8 bases at V and 0 bases at J; junction bases unmatched: 3. This CDR3 has 13 residues.

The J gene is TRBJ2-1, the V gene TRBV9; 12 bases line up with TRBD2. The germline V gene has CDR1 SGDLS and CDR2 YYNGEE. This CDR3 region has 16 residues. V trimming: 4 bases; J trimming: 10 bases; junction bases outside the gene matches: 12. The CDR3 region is CASSPRLAGEPREQFF. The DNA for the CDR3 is TGTGCCAGCAGCCCGAGACTAGCGGGAGAACCACGGGAGCAGTTCTTC.

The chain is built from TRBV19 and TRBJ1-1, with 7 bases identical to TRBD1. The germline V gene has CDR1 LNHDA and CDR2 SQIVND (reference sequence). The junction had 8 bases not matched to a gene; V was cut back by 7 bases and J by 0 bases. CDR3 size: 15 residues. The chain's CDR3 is CASNPGQPMNTEAFF. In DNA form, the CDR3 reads TGTGCCAGTAACCCGGGACAGCCAATGAACACTGAAGCTTTCTTT.

Here the CDR3 reads CATSPSSGNEQFF. CDR3 DNA: TGTGCCACCAGTCCCAGCAGCGGCAATGAGCAGTTCTTC. The V and J genes are TRBV24-1 and TRBJ2-1; a possible D gene is TRBD2 (5 bases). This CDR3 region has 13 residues. Germline lookup yields CDR1 KGHDR and CDR2 SFDVKD. Trimming cost V 6 bases and J 6 bases, with 11 bases left between them.

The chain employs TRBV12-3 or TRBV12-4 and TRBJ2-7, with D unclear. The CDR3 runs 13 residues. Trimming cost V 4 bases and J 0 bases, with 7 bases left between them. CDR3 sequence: CASSYSISYEQYF. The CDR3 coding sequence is TGTGCCAGCAGTTATAGCATCTCCTACGAGCAGTACTTC.

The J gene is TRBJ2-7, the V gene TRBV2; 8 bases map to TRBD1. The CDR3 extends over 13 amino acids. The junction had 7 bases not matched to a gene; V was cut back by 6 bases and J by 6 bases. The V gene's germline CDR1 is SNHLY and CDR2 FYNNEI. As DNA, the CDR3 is TGTGCCAGCAGGGGGGACAGGCTCGGCGAGCAGTACTTC. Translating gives CASRGDRLGEQYF.

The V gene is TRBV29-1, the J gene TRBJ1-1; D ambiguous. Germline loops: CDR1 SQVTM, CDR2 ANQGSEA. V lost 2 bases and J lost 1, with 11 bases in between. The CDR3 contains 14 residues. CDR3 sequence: CSVETGQTNTEAFF. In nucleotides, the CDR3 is TGCAGCGTTGAAACGGGTCAGACGAACACTGAAGCTTTCTTT.